This entry concerns a single T cell receptor beta chain. Its antigen target is currently unknown. No base qualities exist here, and no much larger clone lies one base off it. For this chain, trimming is 0 bases at the V end and 2 bases at the J end, and the number of junction bases without a gene match is 4. Its CDR3 holds 16 amino acids, cysteine through phenylalanine. Only the CDR3 region is kept as DNA, spanning 48 bases read in frame from base 1. The germline V gene (reference sequence) sets CDR1 to MNHNY and CDR2 to SVGAGI. Patients with a history of autoimmune disease or receiving systemic immunosuppression were excluded from the trial. In every dose cohort, peripheral blood was drawn for TCR sequencing at baseline, cycle 4 day 1, and cycle 7 day 1. Samples came from an open-label, multicenter, first-in-human phase I dose-escalation trial of ivuxolimab. The trial enrolled adults with locally advanced or metastatic head and neck squamous cell, hepatocellular, melanoma or renal cell carcinoma. Before TCR sequencing, CD4+ and CD8+ T cells were separately sorted from peripheral blood.

This specimen comes from a study of OX40 agonist ivuxolimab in advanced cancers. For the wider study: Ivuxolimab was an agonistic, fully human IgG2 monoclonal antibody directed against OX40 (CD134), a costimulatory receptor. Intravenous ivuxolimab was administered to patients every 2 weeks at six dose levels: 0.01, 0.1, 0.3, 1.5, 3 and 10 mg/kg. Of the roughly 51 patients in dose escalation, about 19 had hepatocellular carcinoma, some 15 had melanoma, 9 had renal cell carcinoma and 9 had head and neck cancer. A male proportion of 82.7% and a mean age of 60 years, ranging from 23 to 79, were recorded for the dose-escalation cohort. Patients were allowed to have had prior anti-PD-1, anti-PD-L1 or anti-CTLA-4 therapy, and around 37% of the dose-escalation patients had previously received checkpoint inhibitors. Partial responses were achieved by three dose-escalation patients, of whom one had hepatocellular carcinoma and two had cutaneous melanoma. Peripheral TCRbeta sequencing was intended to test whether TCR sequence diversity was altered and clonal T-cell expansion was caused by ivuxolimab. The paper reports the monotherapy dose-escalation portion (N of about 47 patients) of the phase I ivuxolimab trial. Findings and caveats that apply to the study as a whole: Partial responders in the 0.1-3.0 mg/kg groups had among the lowest normalized peripheral clonal expansion, especially among CD8+ T cells. After ivuxolimab, expanded clones were on average more numerous among CD8+ T cells than among CD4+ T cells. The antigen specificity of the peripheral T cells that underwent clonal expansion was not determined. Clonal expansion of both CD4+ and CD8+ blood T cells was observed from baseline to week 6 at doses 0.1 to 3.0 mg/kg. Low levels of normalized T-cell clonal expansion were also seen in some nonresponding patients.

Genomic DNA was extracted from sorted cells for sequencing of the TCRbeta CDR3 region. The immunoSEQ Assay was used to sequence the TCRbeta CDR3 regions. The table was pulled from immuneACCESS by TCRdb, which kept in-frame rearrangements only. Such tables lose some clones; where checked, under half of the loss comes from unresolved V genes, and the rest has no known cause. Counted in this sample were roughly 49,000 clones; roughly 80% of them appeared once. Clones ranked in the top ten supply just over 3% of the sample. Sequencing used CD4+ or CD8+ T cells sorted from blood, obtained in a trial of the OX40 agonist ivuxolimab. The TCR sequence derives from an adult with an advanced solid tumor such as melanoma, head and neck, liver or kidney cancer. The chain uses TRBV6-6 and TRBJ1-3, and 7 junction bases match TRBD1. CDR3 region: CASSYSQGGAGNTIYF. The nucleotides read TGTGCCAGCAGTTACTCGCAGGGGGGGGCTGGAAACACCATATATTTT.